These T cell receptor beta chains were read from a single sample in a study of T cells in Graves' hyperthyroidism and ophthalmopathy. TCRdb fed the multiplex PCR reads into MiXCR, producing one record per CDR3 protein. In the table there are around 420,000 distinct CDR3 sequences, roughly 14% of which are singletons. Sequenced input: blood. Source of these receptors: a woman aged 18-29 years with Graves' hyperthyroidism. Each CDR3 is given with its conserved first and last residue. A D gene is named only where the DNA matches it firmly. The size entry is marked missing in some rows and otherwise reads once, few, many or a size class.

D gene	clone size	V gene	J gene	CDR3 protein	CDR3 DNA
NA	many	TRBV7-2	TRBJ1-2	CASSKQANYGYTF	TGTGCCAGCAGCAAACAGGCGAACTATGGCTACACCTTC
NA	many	TRBV2	TRBJ2-7	CASSEAYEQYF	TGTGCCAGCAGTGAAGCCTACGAGCAGTACTTC
NA	many	TRBV3-1	TRBJ1-5	CASSQGGGHTDLNQPQHF	TGTGCCAGCAGCCAGGGAGGGGGGCACACAGACCTCAATCAGCCCCAGCATTTT
NA	many	TRBV28	TRBJ2-4	CASSFSEGSLAKNIQYF	TGTGCCAGCAGTTTTTCGGAGGGGTCCTTAGCCAAAAACATTCAGTACTTC
TRBD2	NA	TRBV9	TRBJ2-5	CASSPSGSGSQETQYF	TGTGCCAGCAGCCCCTCGGGGAGCGGGAGTCAAGAGACCCAGTACTTC
NA	many	TRBV6-1	TRBJ1-5	CASSEGQGLGYQPQHF	TGTGCCAGCAGTGAAGGGCAGGGACTTGGGTATCAGCCCCAGCATTTT
TRBD2	many	TRBV15	TRBJ2-3	CATSTGDTGTSGGPVSDTQYF	TGTGCCACCAGCACTGGGGATACCGGGACTAGCGGGGGGCCGGTGTCGGATACGCAGTATTTT
NA	many	TRBV5-1	TRBJ2-7	CASSLGAGTTGDEQYF	TGCGCCAGCAGCTTGGGGGCCGGGACCACAGGAGACGAGCAGTACTTC
TRBD1	many	TRBV18	TRBJ2-7	CASSPMTGSAYEQYF	TGTGCCAGCTCACCTATGACAGGGTCTGCCTACGAGCAGTACTTC
TRBD1	NA	TRBV6-5	TRBJ1-1	CASSYTGGGGTEAFF	TGTGCCAGCAGTTACACAGGGGGTGGGGGCACTGAAGCTTTCTTT
NA	many	TRBV3-1	TRBJ1-6	CASSQDVRNSPLHF	TGTGCCAGCAGCCAAGATGTCAGGAATTCACCCCTCCACTTT
NA	NA	TRBV7-3	TRBJ1-3	CASSFEKNPSGNTIYF	TGTGCCAGCAGCTTCGAAAAGAACCCCTCTGGAAACACCATATATTTT
TRBD1	many	TRBV6-1	TRBJ1-4	CASSEATGQGGEKLFF	TGTGCCAGCAGTGAAGCAACGGGACAGGGAGGGGAAAAACTGTTTTTT
TRBD1	many	TRBV7-9	TRBJ2-1	CASSWRTGWNEQFF	TGTGCCAGCAGCTGGCGGACAGGGTGGAATGAGCAGTTCTTC
NA	many	TRBV12-3/TRBV12-4	TRBJ2-7	CASSFVGEQYF	TGTGCCAGCAGTTTCGTGGGCGAGCAGTACTTC
NA	many	TRBV2	TRBJ2-7	CASSTRGPGEQYF	TGTGCCAGCAGTACCCGAGGGCCCGGCGAGCAGTACTTC
TRBD1	few	TRBV19	TRBJ2-7	CATGQGVDEQYF	TGTGCCACAGGACAGGGGGTCGACGAGCAGTACTTC
NA	many	TRBV28	TRBJ1-3	CASSSTTGRGNTIYF	TGTGCCAGCAGTTCTACGACAGGCCGCGGAAACACCATATATTTT
TRBD2	NA	TRBV7-3	TRBJ2-7	CASSLKPTSGATKQYF	TGTGCCAGCAGCTTAAAACCGACTAGCGGAGCCACCAAGCAGTACTTC
NA	many	TRBV7-8	TRBJ2-1	CASSLPAGSSGNEQFF	TGTGCCAGCAGCTTACCCGCCGGGAGTAGCGGCAATGAGCAGTTCTTC
TRBD1	many	TRBV7-8	TRBJ1-2	CASSLARGQGFGYTF	TGTGCCAGCAGCTTAGCGCGGGGACAGGGGTTCGGCTACACCTTC
NA	many	TRBV7-9	TRBJ2-1	CASSLAPGDPYNEQFF	TGTGCCAGCAGCTTAGCCCCTGGGGACCCCTACAATGAGCAGTTCTTC
NA	many	TRBV18	TRBJ1-6	CASSPDPGRSPLHF	TGTGCCAGCTCACCAGACCCCGGGAGGTCACCCCTCCACTTT
TRBD1	many	TRBV11-2	TRBJ2-7	CASSSDRGVYEQYF	TGTGCCAGCAGTTCAGACAGGGGGGTATACGAGCAGTACTTC
NA	many	TRBV6-1	TRBJ1-6	CASSGGTDNSPLHF	TGTGCCAGCAGTGGAGGGACGGACAATTCACCCCTCCACTTT
NA	many	TRBV2	TRBJ2-7	CASSTSGGTYEQYF	TGTGCCAGCAGTACCTCGGGCGGCACCTACGAGCAGTACTTC
NA	many	TRBV6-1	TRBJ2-3	CASSEAPRVSSTDTQYF	TGTGCCAGCAGTGAAGCCCCCAGGGTCTCGAGCACAGATACGCAGTATTTT
NA	many	TRBV10-3	TRBJ2-7	CAIGSSSYEQYF	TGTGCCATCGGCTCGAGCTCCTACGAGCAGTACTTC
NA	many	TRBV24-1	TRBJ1-1	CATSGSNTEAFF	TGTGCCACCAGTGGGTCGAACACTGAAGCTTTCTTT
NA	NA	TRBV6-2/TRBV6-3	TRBJ2-2	CTSSVEATGELFF	TGTACCAGCAGTGTAGAGGCCACCGGGGAGCTGTTTTTT
TRBD2	NA	TRBV6-1	TRBJ2-3	CASRPREQTDTQYF	TGTGCCAGCAGGCCGCGGGAGCAAACAGATACGCAGTATTTT
NA	many	TRBV20-1	TRBJ2-3	CSARSPPTGTSTDTQYF	TGCAGTGCTAGGTCCCCACCCACGGGGACTAGCACAGATACGCAGTATTTT
NA	many	TRBV18	TRBJ2-7	CASSPAGTRNEQYF	TGTGCCAGCTCGCCAGCCGGGACACGTAACGAGCAGTACTTC
NA	NA	TRBV5-1	TRBJ2-3	CASSLAQGPTDTQYF	TGCGCCAGCAGCTTGGCTCAGGGACCGACAGATACGCAGTATTTT
TRBD1	many	TRBV7-8	TRBJ1-6	CASSLVGRGLSPLHF	TGTGCCAGCAGCTTAGTAGGCAGGGGGCTCTCACCCCTCCACTTT